This entry describes one T cell receptor (beta chain). Germline V lookup: CDR1 DFQATT, CDR2 SNEGSKA (reference sequence). This CDR3 comprises 16 residues. V was pared by 7 bases and J by 2 bases, with 14 bases of the junction left unmatched. The record originates from a study of immune characterization of retroperitoneal liposarcoma. TCRdb re-called the PCR reads with MiXCR, one entry per CDR3 protein. The data contain around 2,000 distinct CDR3 sequences, under 35% of them seen just once; the ten biggest clones take up 15% to 20%. Sequenced input: tumor tissue. This TCR derives from a female donor with retroperitoneal liposarcoma. The rearrangement uses TRBV20-1 and TRBJ2-1; 7 bases match TRBD2. The CDR3 protein is CSVREEGGPTYNEQFF. The CDR3 DNA reads as TGCAGTGTAAGAGAAGAGGGAGGGCCTACCTACAATGAGCAGTTCTTC.